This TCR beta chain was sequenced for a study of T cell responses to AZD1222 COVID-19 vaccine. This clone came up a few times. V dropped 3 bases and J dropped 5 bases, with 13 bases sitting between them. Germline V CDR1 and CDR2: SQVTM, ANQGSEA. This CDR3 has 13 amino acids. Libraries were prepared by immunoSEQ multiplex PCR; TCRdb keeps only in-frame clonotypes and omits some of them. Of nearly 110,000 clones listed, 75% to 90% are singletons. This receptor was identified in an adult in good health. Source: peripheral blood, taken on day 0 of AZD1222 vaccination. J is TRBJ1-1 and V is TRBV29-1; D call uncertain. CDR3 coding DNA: TGCAGCGTTGATGGAAGGCTGCGAACTGAAGCTTTCTTT. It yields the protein CSVDGRLRTEAFF.